Listed here are 25 T cell receptor beta chains from one sample, sequenced in a study of blood T cell repertoires in COVID-19. Using immunoSEQ multiplex PCR, the repertoire was profiled, and TCRdb retains in-frame clones only, with some absent. The sample records 250,000 or so clones, 84% being singletons. The sample consisted of peripheral blood. The origin of the receptors is a man between 35 and 55 years old who had recovered from COVID-19.

This chain links TRBV24-1 with TRBJ2-3, with D unclear. This CDR3 contains 13 residues. The germline V gene has CDR1 KGHDR and CDR2 SFDVKD. V shed 4 bases and J shed 2 bases, with 6 bases lying between them. This CDR3 is CATSERVTDTQYF. The CDR3 nucleotides are TGTGCCACCAGTGAACGGGTCACAGATACGCAGTATTTT.

V is TRBV5-6 and J is TRBJ2-7, with a weak D call TRBD2 (5 bases). The germline gives CDR1 SGHDT, CDR2 YYEEEE. There are 13 residues in the CDR3. V lost 5 bases to trimming and J lost 0 bases, with 9 bases between them. Here the CDR3 DNA reads TGTGCCAGCAGTGGACTCTCCTCCTACGAGCAGTACTTC. Translating gives CASSGLSSYEQYF.

This clone has a handful of counts. The rearrangement links TRBV10-2 to TRBJ2-2; 9 bases line up with TRBD2. This CDR3 has 16 residues. The germline CDR1 and CDR2 sequences are WSHSY and SAAADI. J was trimmed by 2 bases and V by 8 bases; bases with no gene match: 9. This CDR3 is CASRISGGLNTGELFF. CDR3 nucleotides: TGCGCCAGCCGAATTAGCGGGGGTCTCAACACCGGGGAGCTGTTTTTT.

This clone has just one count. The J gene is TRBJ1-2, the V gene TRBV7-2; tentative D call: TRBD1 (5 bases). Germline V gives CDR1 SGHTA, CDR2 FQGNSA. V lost 1 base to trimming and J lost 2 bases, with 8 bases between them. CDR3 size: 14 residues. CDR3 bases: TGTGCCAGCAGCTTAGAAAGACAGAACTATGGCTACACCTTC. It codes for CASSLERQNYGYTF. Based on the CDR3 plus reference TRBV7-2 and TRBJ1-2, the full variable domain is GAGVSQSPSNKVTEKGKDVELRCDPISGHTALYWYRQSLGQGLEFLIYFQGNSAPDKSGLPSDRFSAERTGGSVSTLTIQRTQQEDSAVYLCASSLERQNYGYTFGSGTRLTVV.

J is TRBJ2-1 and V is TRBV5-1; 12 bases fit TRBD2. Germline trimming cut 8 bases from V and 6 bases from J; bases unmatched to any gene: 9. CDR1 is SGHRS and CDR2 is YFSETQ in the germline V gene. The CDR3 contains 15 residues. The CDR3 loop reads CASGRLAGVLNEQFF. The CDR3 DNA is TGCGCCAGTGGGCGACTAGCGGGAGTTCTCAATGAGCAGTTCTTC.

The chain employs TRBV9 and TRBJ2-1, with 10 bases lining up with TRBD2. This CDR3 spans 15 amino acids. Germline CDR1 is SGDLS and CDR2 is YYNGEE. Unmatched junction bases numbered 5, after V lost 4 bases and J lost 4 bases. For the CDR3, the DNA is TGTGCCAGCAGCCCTAGCGGGGGAGCGTACAATGAGCAGTTCTTC. Translated, it gives CASSPSGGAYNEQFF.

The chain has TRBV18 and TRBJ2-7, with a tentative D call TRBD2 (6 bases). The CDR3 totals 16 residues. V dropped 3 bases and J dropped 2 bases, with 17 bases sitting between them. The V gene's germline CDR1 is KGHSH and CDR2 LQKENI. CDR3 nucleotide sequence: TGTGCCAGCTCACCTCTCGATGGCGGGGTAACCTACGAGCAGTACTTC. As protein: CASSPLDGGVTYEQYF.

The chain is built from TRBV2 and TRBJ2-3, with 15 bases fitting TRBD2. The germline V gene has CDR1 SNHLY and CDR2 FYNNEI. V lost 5 bases, J lost 4 bases, and 16 bases stayed unmatched. The CDR3 consists of 20 residues. CDR3 sequence reads: CASSQRTSGGALRASDTQYF. The CDR3 DNA follows: TGTGCCAGCAGTCAAAGGACTAGCGGGGGGGCATTACGGGCGTCAGATACGCAGTATTTT.

The chain links TRBV7-9 to TRBJ1-2, with TRBD1 as a possible D gene (6 bases). The CDR3 is 16 amino acids. CDR1 SEHNR and CDR2 FQNEAQ come from the germline V gene (reference sequence). Trimming stripped 5 bases from V and 4 bases from J, with 20 bases between. CDR3 region: CASSGKGAGVSYGYTF. The CDR3 nucleotides read TGTGCCAGCAGCGGAAAAGGGGCAGGGGTTAGCTATGGCTACACCTTC.

This chain links TRBV7-9 with TRBJ1-1; TRBD1 might be the D (5 bases). V shed 2 bases and J shed 0 bases, with 7 bases lying between them. Germline CDR1 SEHNR, CDR2 FQNEAQ (reference sequence). The CDR3 runs to 14 residues. CDR3 coding DNA: TGTGCCAGCAGCTTACGGGGGATGAACACTGAAGCTTTCTTT. Translated: CASSLRGMNTEAFF.

The gene calls are TRBV24-1 and TRBJ2-3; a weak D match, TRBD1 (5 bases). V lost 2 bases, J lost 4 bases, and 12 bases lay in between. CDR3 length equals 15 residues. Germline assignment: CDR1 KGHDR and CDR2 SFDVKD. The CDR3 sequence: CATSDSGYLPDTQYF. The CDR3 nucleotides are TGTGCCACCAGTGATTCAGGGTATTTGCCAGATACGCAGTATTTT.

This clone has just a few counts. The CDR3 region has the DNA TGTGCCTGGAGTCCGACAGGGGGCTACTATGGCTACACCTTC. This translates into CAWSPTGGYYGYTF. The chain combines TRBV30 with TRBJ1-2; the match to TRBD1 covers 10 bases. Germline V CDR1 and CDR2: GTSNPN, SVGIG (reference sequence). Unmatched junction bases numbered 3, after V lost 2 bases and J lost 3 bases. The CDR3 runs to 14 residues.

The V and J genes are TRBV4-3 and TRBJ2-3; D is uncertain. This CDR3 spans 16 amino acids. Germline CDR1 and CDR2: LGHNA and YSLEER. The V gene lost 3 bases and the J gene lost 1 base, with 14 bases spanning the gap. The CDR3 bases are TGCGCCAGCAGCCAGGCTCTTGAGGAGCGCACAGATACGCAGTATTTT. Its translation is CASSQALEERTDTQYF.

The rearrangement joins TRBV5-1 to TRBJ2-2; D gene unclear. This CDR3 region has 13 residues. The V end was cut by 0 bases, the J end by 4 bases, with 4 bases between. Germline loops: CDR1 SGHRS, CDR2 YFSETQ. The CDR3 nucleotides read TGCGCCAGCAGCTTGGTCTTCACCGGGGAGCTGTTTTTT. Protein sequence: CASSLVFTGELFF.

V is TRBV6-5 and J is TRBJ2-2, with D perhaps TRBD2 (5 bases). Trimming pared 8 bases from V and 3 bases from J, leaving 10 bases between. The CDR3 sequence is 13 residues long. The germline V gene has CDR1 MNHEY and CDR2 SVGAGI. The CDR3 DNA reads TGTGCCAGCCTTGCCGGGGACACCGGGGAGCTGTTTTTT. This sequence encodes CASLAGDTGELFF.

This chain uses TRBV7-2 with TRBJ1-2; TRBD1 matches at 7 bases. V lost 4 bases and J lost 4; bases outside the gene matches: 12. The CDR3 is 16 residues long. The V gene's germline CDR1 is SGHTA and CDR2 FQGNSA. Here the CDR3 DNA reads TGTGCCAGCAGCTCACGCACAGGGGCCATCCCCTATGGCTACACCTTC. Translated: CASSSRTGAIPYGYTF.

CDR3 region: CATSDSGTGANEQFF. CDR3 DNA: TGTGCCACCAGTGATTCCGGGACAGGGGCCAATGAGCAGTTCTTC. The chain couples TRBV24-1 to TRBJ2-1; 10 bases align to TRBD1. Germline-derived CDR1 and CDR2 are KGHDR and SFDVKD. The CDR3 loop spans 15 amino acids. With 2 bases clipped from V and 6 bases from J, the junction kept 3 bases outside the gene matches.

The chain is built from TRBV11-3 and TRBJ2-2; 7 bases match TRBD1. The V and J ends lost 5 bases and 4 bases, in that order; junction bases with no gene match: 10. The CDR3 has 16 amino acids. Germline V gene sequence: CDR1 SGHNT, CDR2 YENEEA. Here the CDR3 reads CASSNRQGRGTGELFF. In DNA form, the CDR3 reads TGTGCCAGCAGCAATAGACAGGGTAGAGGCACCGGGGAGCTGTTTTTT. Using reference TRBV11-3 and TRBJ2-2 for the parts outside the CDR3, the full variable domain is EAGVVQSPRYKIIEKKQPVAFWCNPISGHNTLYWYLQNLGQGPELLIRYENEEAVDDSQLPKDRFSAERLKGVDSTLKIQPAELGDSAVYLCASSNRQGRGTGELFFGEGSRLTVL.

The table lists this clone with a count of one. The V call is TRBV10-3, the J call TRBJ2-1, with 7 bases fitting TRBD1. CDR1 is ENHRY, CDR2 SYGVKD, per germline. Trimming cost V 2 bases and J 15 bases; bases outside gene matches: 4. The CDR3 is 11 amino acids. The CDR3 DNA is TGTGCCATCAGTGAGGGGACAGTCCCGTTCTTC. Its translation is CAISEGTVPFF.

This clone was seen a single time. The V call is TRBV21-1, the J call TRBJ2-5; the D segment call TRBD1 is taken from the table without a DNA check. TRBV21-1 is a known pseudogene. This CDR3 contains 18 residues. In nucleotides, the CDR3 is TGTGCCAGCATCATCCTGGGGGACAGGGGACTAACGGAAGAGACCCAGTACTTC. Translation: CASIILGDRGLTEETQYF.

The J gene is TRBJ2-1, the V gene TRBV7-2; 7 nucleotides match TRBD2. J gave up 3 bases and V 5 bases, and 10 bases lay outside the gene matches. There are 16 residues in the CDR3. Germline CDR1 reads SGHTA; CDR2 reads FQGNSA. CDR3 in amino acids: CASSAKGGRGYNEQFF. CDR3 DNA sequence: TGTGCCAGCAGCGCCAAGGGCGGGAGAGGCTACAATGAGCAGTTCTTC.

The J gene is TRBJ1-2, the V gene TRBV12-1; TRBD1, the D gene given by the table, was not confirmed from the DNA. TRBV12-1 is tagged as a pseudogene. This CDR3 contains 16 residues. The CDR3 sequence: CASSSADRGANYGYTF. The CDR3 bases are TGTGCCAGCAGCTCAGCAGACAGGGGAGCAAACTATGGCTACACCTTC.

The chain employs TRBV6-6 and TRBJ2-1; D perhaps matches TRBD1 (6 bases). The germline gives CDR1 MNHNY, CDR2 SVGAGI (reference sequence). This CDR3 comprises 15 residues. V shed 6 bases and J shed 0 bases, with 12 bases lying between them. The CDR3 loop is CASSPGEISYNEQFF. The CDR3 region has the DNA TGTGCCAGCAGCCCAGGGGAGATCTCCTACAATGAGCAGTTCTTC.

The chain joins TRBV7-2 to TRBJ1-1; tentatively, D is TRBD1 (6 bases). From germline, CDR1 is SGHTA and CDR2 FQGNSA. V lost 5 bases and J lost 10, with 17 bases in between. CDR3 size: 13 residues. DNA of the CDR3: TGTGCCAGCAGCCTCAGGGGTTCCCTGGTAGCTTTCTTT. Translating it yields CASSLRGSLVAFF.

The chain couples TRBV7-2 to TRBJ2-5; the D is unclear. This CDR3 spans 12 amino acids. Germline V CDR1 and CDR2: SGHTA, FQGNSA. V dropped 1 base and J dropped 5 bases, with 5 bases sitting between them. The CDR3 DNA reads as TGTGCCAGCAGCTTAGGCCAGGAGACCCAGTACTTC. This translates into CASSLGQETQYF. The full variable domain, completed using reference TRBV7-2 and TRBJ2-5, is GAGVSQSPSNKVTEKGKDVELRCDPISGHTALYWYRQSLGQGLEFLIYFQGNSAPDKSGLPSDRFSAERTGGSVSTLTIQRTQQEDSAVYLCASSLGQETQYFGPGTRLLVL.